This note documents a single TCR beta chain sequence. This receptor's antigen is unknown. No qualities accompany the bases; no much larger clone lies one base away. This record belongs to a study of blood T cell repertoires in COVID-19 (dated by TCRdb to 2018 to 2020). Regarding the complete study: Samples from collaborators originated in the United States, Italy and Spain and spanned both the acute and convalescent phases of COVID-19. The material from the prospective study consisted of cDNA or gDNA derived from T cells, B-cell-depleted T cells, or PBMCs. The dataset comprised deeply sampled blood TCRbeta repertoires from subjects exposed to, actively infected with, or recovered from COVID-19. A freely available public database, intended as a resource for researchers studying the immune response to SARS-CoV-2, is where the repertoires were released. The samples were drawn from the first 160 participants of the ongoing ImmuneRACE study and from 1,254 subjects provided by 6 global collaborators. The sample metadata nearly always contained a de-identified subject ID, COVID-19 status, age in years and sex. Where HLA class I and class II types were available, the types were taken from metadata supplied by the sample provider, not from assay-based typing.

TCRbeta CDR3 regions were amplified from genomic DNA by means of the immunoSEQ Assay, a bias-controlled multiplex PCR. On the authors' methods: The number of nucleated cells in each sample was estimated by amplification of reference gene primers within the assay. To quantify the absolute abundance of each unique TCRbeta CDR3 rearrangement, sequence reads were collapsed and filtered. For each sample, productive Simpson clonality was calculated as the square root of Simpson's diversity index across productive rearrangements. TCRdb re-hosts the immuneACCESS table, in-frame sequences only. Its copies lack some clones; in the studies checked, an unresolved V gene accounts for under half of them, and the cause for the rest is not known. The DNA gave D and trimming, while V, J and clone size come from that table. The sample table holds roughly 120,000 clones, of which under 90% were seen once. Of the sample, roughly 3.9% is held by the ten largest clones.

In the germline V gene, CDR1 corresponds to LGHNA and CDR2 to YSLEER. The CDR3, cysteine through phenylalanine, is 15 amino acids long. The only DNA kept is the CDR3, 45 bases in frame from the first base. V and J are truncated by 3 bases and 4 bases respectively, leaving an intervening sequence of 14 bases. Study-wide findings and limitations: The amount of clinical and demographic metadata varied by source and participant and was provided uncurated.

Collaborating institutions collected whole blood in K2EDTA tubes following their own protocols. For TCRbeta analysis, collaborators shipped samples as frozen whole blood, isolated PBMCs, or DNA extracted from either of those sample types. This receptor chain uses TRBV4-3 and TRBJ2-3; the D gene is not confidently resolved. This TCR came from a man between 60 and 75 years old with acute or convalescent COVID-19. Sequenced: peripheral blood. In nucleotides, the sequence is TGCGCCAGCAGCCAGTATGAAAGAGAGGCAGATACGCAGTATTTT. This gives the protein CASSQYEREADTQYF.